Listed below are T cell receptor beta chains from one sample, sequenced in a study of beta chain features in type 1 diabetes. Profiling relied on immunoSEQ multiplex PCR, and the TCRdb table lists in-frame clones only, not all of them. The table includes 200,000 to 300,000 clones, 25% to 30% detected once. The material sequenced was central memory CD4+ T cells from blood. Receptor source: a man younger than 40 in good health. Both conserved end residues are part of each CDR3.

cdr3_length | v_call | cdr3_aa
14 | TRBV19 | CASSPIRDSYEQFF
19 | TRBV12-5 | CASGFTGQGATGAKNIQYF
17 | TRBV29-1 | CSVEDYWLAGPTDTQYF
13 | TRBV6-5 | CASSYSLADEQYF
14 | TRBV7-2 | CASRPNILVFTQYF
14 | TRBV15 | CATSRVGGEETQYF
15 | TRBV7-7 | CASSLGGRALDEQFF
14 | TRBV2 | CASGGRTGGRGYTF
11 | TRBV6-6 | CASKRGETQYF
14 | TRBV30 | CAWSVSQPYNEQFF
14 | TRBV27 | CATRGELAKNIQYF